This TCR beta chain was sequenced for a study of early T cells in non-severe SARS-CoV-2 infection. Whole-study results and caveats: Matching against VDJdb likely underestimated virus-specific expansions, favoring anti-spike CD8.

Each single cDNA molecule received a unique molecular identifier. TCRdb analysed the 5' RACE reads with MiXCR anew, one entry per CDR3 protein. Of 55,000 or so distinct CDR3 sequences listed, under 7.5% are singletons. In regard to this clonotype: Its specificity is not known.

V gave up 4 bases and J gave up 3 bases, with 13 bases separating them. The germline V gene encodes CDR1 LNHDA and CDR2 SQIVND (reference sequence). The CDR3 is 15 residues long. Sample: whole blood, taken at baseline. The chain links TRBV19 to TRBJ2-1; maybe TRBD1 (6 bases). This TCR was recovered from an adult who was a healthcare worker with PCR-confirmed SARS-CoV-2 infection or an uninfected control (not recorded which). The DNA for the CDR3 is TGTGCCAGTAGTAAGACAGGTCAAAACTACAATGAGCAGTTCTTC. This encodes CASSKTGQNYNEQFF.